This T cell receptor beta chain was retrieved from a study of blood T cell repertoires in COVID-19. Study as a whole: The study drew acute and convalescent COVID-19 samples from the United States, Italy and Spain. Sources were T cells, B-cell-depleted T cells, or PBMCs; the material itself was cDNA or gDNA.

The trim removed 1 base at V and 7 bases at J, leaving 14 bases unmatched. Germline V CDR1 and CDR2: LGHDT, YNNKEL (reference sequence). The CDR3 runs to 19 residues. In the original workflow: For nucleated cells, counts were estimated from reference gene primer amplification. Libraries were prepared by immunoSEQ multiplex PCR; TCRdb keeps only in-frame clonotypes and omits some of them. D and trimming come from the DNA, and the V and J calls and clone size come from that table. The table shows thousands of clones, with just over 85% occurring only once. Sequencing was done on a sample of peripheral blood. This rearrangement joins TRBV3-1 (or the pseudogene TRBV3-2) to TRBJ2-3; 13 bases map to TRBD2. The origin of this receptor is a human donor in a cohort sampled during active COVID-19. CDR3 in DNA: TGTGCCAGCAGCCAAGTCCCCCTAGGCGGGACTAGCGGGACTCATACGCAGTATTTT. This gives the protein CASSQVPLGGTSGTHTQYF.